The 21 T cell receptor beta chains presented below share a single source sample, sequenced in a study of patients and donors after allogeneic stem cell transplantation. Each CDR3 protein is one row after TCRdb ran MiXCR on the RT-PCR reads. The sample contains hundreds of thousands of distinct CDR3 sequences, roughly 17% of which appear only once. Sequenced input: blood, either unsorted or a sorted T cell fraction (not recorded which). The receptors stem from a human donor who was either an allogeneic HSCT recipient or a stem cell or donor lymphocyte infusion donor (not recorded which). It is not recorded whose cells these are; they may come from a transplant donor.

The rearrangement links TRBV12-3 or TRBV12-4 to TRBJ1-1, with D perhaps TRBD1 (5 bases). Trimming stripped 7 bases from V and 6 bases from J, with 21 bases between. The CDR3 has 15 residues. The CDR3 sequence is CASTGPGPTRSEAFF. For the CDR3, the DNA is TGTGCCAGCACCGGACCGGGACCCACTAGGTCTGAAGCTTTCTTT.

The chain recombines TRBV5-1 with TRBJ2-1; possibly TRBD1 or TRBD2 for D (5 bases each). CDR3 size: 16 residues. Trimming stripped 7 bases from V and 0 bases from J, with 17 bases between. Germline V gives CDR1 SGHRS, CDR2 YFSETQ. This CDR3 is CASFREGRSSYNEQFF. In DNA, the CDR3 is TGCGCCAGCTTTAGAGAGGGACGGAGCTCCTACAATGAGCAGTTCTTC.

The V call is TRBV4-1, the J call TRBJ2-1; TRBD2 is a possible D gene (6 bases). Germline CDR1 reads MGHRA; CDR2 reads YSYEKL. The CDR3 spans 17 residues. Trimming cost V 1 base and J 4 bases, with 17 bases left between them. Here the CDR3 reads CASSQVSGPGHYNEQFF. The CDR3 coding sequence is TGCGCCAGCAGCCAAGTTAGCGGTCCCGGCCATTACAATGAGCAGTTCTTC.

The CDR3 region has the DNA TGTGCCAGCAGTAACCCGGGGGAGACCCAGTACTTC. It codes for CASSNPGETQYF. The chain is built from TRBV7-3 and TRBJ2-5; perhaps TRBD2 as D (5 bases). Germline loops: CDR1 SGHTA, CDR2 FQGTGA. This CDR3 comprises 12 residues. Between the trimmed V and J ends, which lost 6 bases and 5 bases, there was a span of 10 bases.

V gene TRBV15 combines with J gene TRBJ1-3; the match to TRBD1 covers 7 bases. After removal of 2 bases from V and 3 bases from J, the junction contained 10 bases not matched to a gene. The CDR3 has 17 residues. Germline loops: CDR1 LNHNV, CDR2 YYDKDF (reference sequence). CDR3 sequence reads: CATSRLVKGAFGNTIYF. The CDR3, as DNA: TGTGCCACCAGCAGACTTGTGAAGGGGGCTTTTGGAAACACCATATATTTT.

This clonotype has a handful of counts. This chain joins TRBV27 and TRBJ2-6; no definite D call. Trimming cost V 1 base and J 0 bases, with 7 bases left between them. Looked up from germline, CDR1 is MNHEY and CDR2 is SMNVEV (reference sequence). This CDR3 comprises 16 residues. CDR3 bases: TGTGCCAGCAGTTTATGGGTCGCCTCTGGGGCCAACGTCCTGACTTTC. Residues: CASSLWVASGANVLTF.

This clonotype was seen repeatedly, ten times or more. V is TRBV6-6 and J is TRBJ2-1, with D unresolved. The CDR3 has 12 amino acids. The germline CDR1 and CDR2 sequences are MNHNY and SVGAGI (reference sequence). The V gene lost 4 bases and the J gene lost 5 bases, with 6 bases spanning the gap. CDR3 sequence (DNA): TGTGCCAGCAGTTTTTCACACAATGAGCAGTTCTTC. Translation: CASSFSHNEQFF.

This chain links TRBV7-2 with TRBJ1-5; D is unresolved. The CDR3 is 14 amino acids. Germline V gives CDR1 SGHTA, CDR2 FQGNSA. The germline V and J ends were trimmed by 0 bases and 5 bases, with 8 bases remaining between them. The CDR3 spells CASSLAPKDQPQHF. As DNA, the CDR3 is TGTGCCAGCAGCTTAGCCCCAAAAGATCAGCCCCAGCATTTT.

This clonotype was found many times. The genes are TRBV27 and TRBJ1-5; TRBD1 matches at 7 bases. Germline CDR1 MNHEY, CDR2 SMNVEV (reference sequence). V lost 2 bases to trimming and J lost 5 bases; unmatched junction nucleotides: 9. The CDR3 extends over 16 amino acids. This CDR3 reads CASSLRGVTGDQPQHF. The CDR3 DNA reads as TGTGCCAGCAGTTTACGGGGGGTAACAGGGGATCAGCCCCAGCATTTT.

This clonotype was detected many times. The chain uses TRBV7-9 and TRBJ2-2; perhaps TRBD2 as D (5 bases). Germline V gene sequence: CDR1 SEHNR, CDR2 FQNEAQ (reference sequence). The CDR3 spans 16 residues. V was pared by 0 bases and J by 1 base, with 9 bases between. The CDR3 reads CASSLAWGVNTGELFF. The CDR3 bases are TGTGCCAGCAGCTTAGCGTGGGGAGTGAACACCGGGGAGCTGTTTTTT. The full variable domain, rest sourced from reference TRBV7-9 and TRBJ2-2, is DTGVSQNPRHKITKRGQNVTFRCDPISEHNRLYWYRQTLGQGPEFLTYFQNEAQLEKSRLLSDRFSAERPKGSFSTLEIQRTEQGDSAMYLCASSLAWGVNTGELFFGEGSRLTVL.

There are a few counts of this clonotype. This may arise from a read error, as a much more abundant clone is one base away. The J gene is TRBJ2-1, the V gene TRBV6-5, with 7 bases identical to TRBD2. CDR1 and CDR2 (germline): MNHEY, SVGAGI. CDR3 size: 12 residues. V shed 6 bases, J shed 8 bases, and the junction held 4 bases outside the gene matches. CDR3 region: CASSFGGDEQFF. The DNA for the CDR3 is TGTGCCAGCAGCTTTGGGGGGGATGAGCAGTTCTTC.

This clonotype occurred many times. The chain has TRBV7-8 and TRBJ2-7; D is perhaps TRBD2 (6 bases). CDR3 length equals 14 residues. Germline loops: CDR1 SGHVS, CDR2 FQNEAQ. V was cut by 1 base and J by 5 bases, with 12 bases left in between. The CDR3 sequence: CASSLDRLVHEQYF. The CDR3 nucleotides read TGTGCCAGCAGCTTAGACAGACTAGTTCACGAGCAGTACTTC.

The J gene is TRBJ1-1, the V gene TRBV12-3 or TRBV12-4, with D possibly matching TRBD1 (6 bases). The CDR3 loop spans 16 amino acids. Trimming removed 5 bases at V and 2 bases at J, with 18 bases between. CDR3 in amino acids: CASSPPAGTINTEAFF. In DNA form, the CDR3 reads TGTGCCAGCAGTCCGCCGGCAGGGACAATTAACACTGAAGCTTTCTTT.

This chain uses TRBV7-9 with TRBJ1-1; possible D gene TRBD1, 5 bases. This CDR3 is built from 14 residues. From germline, CDR1 is SEHNR and CDR2 FQNEAQ (reference sequence). The germline V and J ends were trimmed by 5 bases and 3 bases, with 13 bases remaining between them. The CDR3 DNA sequence: TGTGCCAGCAGCCAGCGGGACGGGGACACTGAAGCTTTCTTT. It specifies CASSQRDGDTEAFF. Combining the CDR3 with reference TRBV7-9 and TRBJ1-1 gives the whole variable domain DTGVSQNPRHKITKRGQNVTFRCDPISEHNRLYWYRQTLGQGPEFLTYFQNEAQLEKSRLLSDRFSAERPKGSFSTLEIQRTEQGDSAMYLCASSQRDGDTEAFFGQGTRLTVV.

This clonotype has only a few counts. The chain joins TRBV12-3 or TRBV12-4 to TRBJ2-5; no firm D call. CDR3 size: 15 residues. Trimming cost V 3 bases and J 0 bases, with 11 bases left between them. The DNA of the CDR3 is TGTGCCAGCAGTTTTCCTTCTGCTTACCAAGAGACCCAGTACTTC. Its protein product is CASSFPSAYQETQYF.

The chain employs TRBV19 and TRBJ2-1, with 10 positions matching TRBD2. The V segment lost 5 bases and the J segment 4 bases; nucleotides outside the gene matches: 14. Germline V gene lookup returns CDR1 LNHDA and CDR2 SQIVND (reference sequence). This CDR3 spans 18 amino acids. DNA for the CDR3: TGTGCCAGTAGTCCTGGTAGCGGGGGGTACGGTCGGTACAATGAGCAGTTCTTC. Translation: CASSPGSGGYGRYNEQFF. The whole variable domain, filled in from reference TRBV19 and TRBJ2-1, reads DGGITQSPKYLFRKEGQNVTLSCEQNLNHDAMYWYRQDPGQGLRLIYYSQIVNDFQKGDIAEGYSVSREKKESFPLTVTSAQKNPTAFYLCASSPGSGGYGRYNEQFFGPGTRLTVL.

This clonotype has ten or more counts. J is TRBJ1-1 and V is TRBV28, with D unclear. Germline loops: CDR1 MDHEN, CDR2 SYDVKM. This CDR3 has 11 residues. Trimming took 3 bases from V and 6 from J, leaving 5 bases between them. CDR3 region: CASSFRSEAFF. CDR3 bases: TGTGCCAGCAGTTTCCGTTCTGAAGCTTTCTTT. The whole variable domain, remainder taken from reference TRBV28 and TRBJ1-1, is DVKVTQSSRYLVKRTGEKVFLECVQDMDHENMFWYRQDPGLGLRLIYFSYDVKMKEKGDIPEGYSVSREKKERFSLILESASTNQTSMYLCASSFRSEAFFGQGTRLTVV.

The gene calls are TRBV5-1 and TRBJ2-5; 7 bases agree with TRBD1. J gave up 4 bases and V 7 bases, and 19 bases lay outside the gene matches. This CDR3 region has 17 residues. Germline values: CDR1 SGHRS, CDR2 YFSETQ. The CDR3 is CASSTSNTGVRLETQYF. The CDR3 bases are TGCGCCAGCTCAACTTCCAATACAGGGGTACGGTTAGAGACCCAGTACTTC.

This chain links TRBV27 with TRBJ2-5; no definite D call. CDR3 length: 14 amino acids. Germline CDR1 is MNHEY and CDR2 is SMNVEV (reference sequence). Deletions cut 1 base from V and 5 bases from J, with 11 bases between. CDR3 nucleotide sequence: TGTGCCAGCAGTTTATTCCCGGTGGGGGAGACCCAGTACTTC. This encodes CASSLFPVGETQYF.

This clonotype has a handful of counts. The rearrangement joins TRBV4-1 to TRBJ2-3; TRBD2 is a possible D gene (5 bases). Germline assignment: CDR1 MGHRA and CDR2 YSYEKL. The CDR3 contains 12 residues. V lost 4 bases to trimming and J lost 6 bases, with 8 bases between them. This CDR3 is CASSLALDTQYF. CDR3 nucleotides: TGCGCCAGCAGCCTAGCGTTGGATACGCAGTATTTT.

This clonotype was counted a few times. CDR3 residues: CASRPVISARSSYEQYF. In DNA, the CDR3 is TGTGCCAGCAGACCAGTCATTAGCGCCAGGAGCTCCTACGAGCAGTACTTC. The chain carries TRBV6-2 or TRBV6-3 and TRBJ2-7; the D gene is possibly TRBD2 (5 bases). The V end lost 6 bases, the J end lost 0 bases, and 21 bases lay between the germline ends. The CDR3 is 17 amino acids. CDR1 and CDR2 from the germline V gene are MNHEY and SVGEGT.